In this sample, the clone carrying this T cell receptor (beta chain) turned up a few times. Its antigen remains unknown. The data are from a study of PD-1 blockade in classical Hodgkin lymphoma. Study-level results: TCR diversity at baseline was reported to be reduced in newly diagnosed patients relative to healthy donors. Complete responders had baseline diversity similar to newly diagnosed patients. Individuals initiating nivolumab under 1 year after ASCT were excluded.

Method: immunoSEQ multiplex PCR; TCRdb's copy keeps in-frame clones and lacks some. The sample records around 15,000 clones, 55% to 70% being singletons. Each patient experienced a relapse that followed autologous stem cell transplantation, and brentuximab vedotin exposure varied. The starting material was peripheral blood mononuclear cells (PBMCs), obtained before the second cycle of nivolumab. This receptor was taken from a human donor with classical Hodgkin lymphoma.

The CDR3 DNA reads as TGCGCCAGCAGCTTGGCCGGGGAGGAACCCGAGCAGTTCTTC. Protein product: CASSLAGEEPEQFF. This sequence joins TRBV5-1 and TRBJ2-1; TRBD2 might be the D (6 bases). Trimming shortened V by 0 bases and J by 10 bases, and 14 bases separated the two germline ends. Germline-derived CDR1 and CDR2 are SGHRS and YFSETQ. The CDR3 runs 14 residues.